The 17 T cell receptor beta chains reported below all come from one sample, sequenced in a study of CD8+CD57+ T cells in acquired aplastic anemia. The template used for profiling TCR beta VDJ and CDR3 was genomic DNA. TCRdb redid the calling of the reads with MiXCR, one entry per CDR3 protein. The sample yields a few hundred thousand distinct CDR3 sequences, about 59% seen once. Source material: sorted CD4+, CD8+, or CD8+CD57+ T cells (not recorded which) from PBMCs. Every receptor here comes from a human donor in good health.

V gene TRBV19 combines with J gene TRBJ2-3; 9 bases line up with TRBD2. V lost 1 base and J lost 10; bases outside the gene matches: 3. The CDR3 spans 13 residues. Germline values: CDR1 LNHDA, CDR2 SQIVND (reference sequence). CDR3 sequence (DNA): TGTGCCAGTAGTATAGCTAGCGGGGAATCGCAGTATTTT. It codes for CASSIASGESQYF.

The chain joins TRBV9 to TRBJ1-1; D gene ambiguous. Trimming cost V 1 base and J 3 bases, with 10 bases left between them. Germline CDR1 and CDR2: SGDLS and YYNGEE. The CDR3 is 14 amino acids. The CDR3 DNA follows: TGTGCCAGCAGCGTAAAGCAGACTTACACTGAAGCTTTCTTT. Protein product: CASSVKQTYTEAFF.

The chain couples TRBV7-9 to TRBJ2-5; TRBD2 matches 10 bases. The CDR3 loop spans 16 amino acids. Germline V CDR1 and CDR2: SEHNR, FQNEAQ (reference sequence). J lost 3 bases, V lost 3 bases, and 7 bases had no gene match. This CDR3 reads CASSFFPGLAEETQYF. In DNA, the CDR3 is TGTGCCAGCAGCTTCTTTCCCGGACTAGCGGAAGAGACCCAGTACTTC. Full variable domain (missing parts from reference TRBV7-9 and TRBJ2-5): DTGVSQNPRHKITKRGQNVTFRCDPISEHNRLYWYRQTLGQGPEFLTYFQNEAQLEKSRLLSDRFSAERPKGSFSTLEIQRTEQGDSAMYLCASSFFPGLAEETQYFGPGTRLLVL.

Here the CDR3 reads CASSLLPREVYGYTF. For the CDR3, the DNA is TGTGCCAGCAGTCTCCTGCCCAGGGAAGTCTATGGCTACACCTTC. The genes are TRBV6-2 or TRBV6-3 and TRBJ1-2, with a tentative D call TRBD1 (5 bases). Germline assignment: CDR1 MNHEY and CDR2 SVGEGT. This CDR3 spans 15 amino acids. Trimming removed 5 bases at V and 4 bases at J, with 17 bases between.

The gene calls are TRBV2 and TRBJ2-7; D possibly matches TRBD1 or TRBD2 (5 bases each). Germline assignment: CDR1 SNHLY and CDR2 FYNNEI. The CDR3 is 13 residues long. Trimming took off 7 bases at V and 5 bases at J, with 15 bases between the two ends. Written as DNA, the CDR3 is TGTGCCAGCAAGACGGGACCCCGAGACGAGCAGTACTTC. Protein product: CASKTGPRDEQYF. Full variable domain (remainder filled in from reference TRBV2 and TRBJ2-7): EPEVTQTPSHQVTQMGQEVILRCVPISNHLYFYWYRQILGQKVEFLVSFYNNEISEKSEIFDDQFSVERPDGSNFTLKIRSTKLEDSAMYFCASKTGPRDEQYFGPGTRLTVT.

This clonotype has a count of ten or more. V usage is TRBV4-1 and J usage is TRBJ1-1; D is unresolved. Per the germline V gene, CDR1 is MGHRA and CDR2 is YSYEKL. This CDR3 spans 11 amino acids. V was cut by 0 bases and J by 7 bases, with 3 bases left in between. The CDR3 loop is CASSQDSEAFF. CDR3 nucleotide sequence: TGCGCCAGCAGCCAAGATAGTGAAGCTTTCTTT.

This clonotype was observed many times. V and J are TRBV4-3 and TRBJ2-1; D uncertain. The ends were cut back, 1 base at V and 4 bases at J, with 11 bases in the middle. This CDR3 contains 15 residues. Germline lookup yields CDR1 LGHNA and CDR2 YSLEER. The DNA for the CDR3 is TGCGCCAGCAGCCAAGGCTCGGCAGTTTACAATGAGCAGTTCTTC. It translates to CASSQGSAVYNEQFF.

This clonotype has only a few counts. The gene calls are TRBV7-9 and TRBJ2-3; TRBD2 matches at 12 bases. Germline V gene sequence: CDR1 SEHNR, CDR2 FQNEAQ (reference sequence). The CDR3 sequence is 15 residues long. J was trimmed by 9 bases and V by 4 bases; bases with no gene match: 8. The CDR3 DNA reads TGTGCCAGCAGCTCCCGACTAGCGGGAGAGGGGACGCAGTATTTT. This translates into CASSSRLAGEGTQYF.

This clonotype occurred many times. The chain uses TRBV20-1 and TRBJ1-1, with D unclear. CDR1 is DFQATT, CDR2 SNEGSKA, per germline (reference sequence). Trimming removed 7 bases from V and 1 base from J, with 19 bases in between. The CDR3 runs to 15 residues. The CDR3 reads CSVTNMETGNTEAFF. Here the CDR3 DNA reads TGCAGTGTTACGAACATGGAAACGGGGAACACTGAAGCTTTCTTT.

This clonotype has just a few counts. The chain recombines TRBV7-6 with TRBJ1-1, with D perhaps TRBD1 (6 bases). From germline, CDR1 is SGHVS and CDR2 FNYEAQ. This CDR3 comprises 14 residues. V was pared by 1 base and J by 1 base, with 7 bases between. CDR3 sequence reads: CASSLGGANTEAFF. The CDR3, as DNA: TGTGCCAGCAGCTTAGGGGGGGCGAACACTGAAGCTTTCTTT.

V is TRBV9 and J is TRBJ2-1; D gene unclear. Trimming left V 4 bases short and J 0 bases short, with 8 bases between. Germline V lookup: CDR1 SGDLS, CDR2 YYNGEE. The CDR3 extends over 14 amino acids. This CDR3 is CASSPQISYNEQFF. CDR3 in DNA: TGTGCCAGCAGCCCCCAGATCTCCTACAATGAGCAGTTCTTC. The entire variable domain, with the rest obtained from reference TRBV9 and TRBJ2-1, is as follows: DSGVTQTPKHLITATGQRVTLRCSPRSGDLSVYWYQQSLDQGLQFLIQYYNGEERAKGNILERFSAQQFPDLHSELNLSSLELGDSALYFCASSPQISYNEQFFGPGTRLTVL.

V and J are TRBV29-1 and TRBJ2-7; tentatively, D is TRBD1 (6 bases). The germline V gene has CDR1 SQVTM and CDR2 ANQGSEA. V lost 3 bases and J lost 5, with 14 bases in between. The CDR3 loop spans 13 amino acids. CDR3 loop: CSVDWGLGDEQYF. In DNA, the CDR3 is TGCAGCGTTGATTGGGGGCTCGGGGACGAGCAGTACTTC.

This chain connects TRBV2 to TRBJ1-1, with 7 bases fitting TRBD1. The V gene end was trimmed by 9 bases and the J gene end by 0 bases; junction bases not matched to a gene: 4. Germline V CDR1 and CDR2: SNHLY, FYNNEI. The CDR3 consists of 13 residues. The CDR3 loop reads CARTGMVNTEAFF. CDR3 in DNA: TGTGCCAGGACAGGGATGGTGAACACTGAAGCTTTCTTT.

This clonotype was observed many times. In nucleotides, the CDR3 is TGCAGTGCTAGAGACACTAGCGGGGAGTACAATGAGCAGTTCTTC. Its translation is CSARDTSGEYNEQFF. The chain uses TRBV20-1 and TRBJ2-1; the match to TRBD2 covers 10 bases. CDR3 length: 15 amino acids. CDR1 DFQATT and CDR2 SNEGSKA come from the germline V gene (reference sequence). With 0 bases clipped from V and 4 bases from J, the junction kept 3 bases outside the gene matches.

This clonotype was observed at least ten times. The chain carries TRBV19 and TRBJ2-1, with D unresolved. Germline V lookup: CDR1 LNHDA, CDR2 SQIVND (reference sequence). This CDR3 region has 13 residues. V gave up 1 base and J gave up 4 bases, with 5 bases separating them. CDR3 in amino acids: CASSIGGYNEQFF. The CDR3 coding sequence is TGTGCCAGTAGTATAGGAGGTTACAATGAGCAGTTCTTC.

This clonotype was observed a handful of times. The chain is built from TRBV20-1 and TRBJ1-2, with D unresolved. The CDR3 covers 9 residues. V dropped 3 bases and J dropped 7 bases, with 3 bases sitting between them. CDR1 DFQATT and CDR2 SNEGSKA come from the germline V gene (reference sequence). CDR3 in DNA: TGCAGTGCTAGCACTGGCTACACCTTC. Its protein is CSASTGYTF.

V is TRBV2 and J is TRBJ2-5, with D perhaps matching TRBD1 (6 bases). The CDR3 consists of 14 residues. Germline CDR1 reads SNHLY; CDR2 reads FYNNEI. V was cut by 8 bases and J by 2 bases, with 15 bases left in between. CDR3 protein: CASVPGQGQETQYF. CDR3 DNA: TGTGCCAGCGTCCCGGGACAAGGTCAAGAGACCCAGTACTTC.